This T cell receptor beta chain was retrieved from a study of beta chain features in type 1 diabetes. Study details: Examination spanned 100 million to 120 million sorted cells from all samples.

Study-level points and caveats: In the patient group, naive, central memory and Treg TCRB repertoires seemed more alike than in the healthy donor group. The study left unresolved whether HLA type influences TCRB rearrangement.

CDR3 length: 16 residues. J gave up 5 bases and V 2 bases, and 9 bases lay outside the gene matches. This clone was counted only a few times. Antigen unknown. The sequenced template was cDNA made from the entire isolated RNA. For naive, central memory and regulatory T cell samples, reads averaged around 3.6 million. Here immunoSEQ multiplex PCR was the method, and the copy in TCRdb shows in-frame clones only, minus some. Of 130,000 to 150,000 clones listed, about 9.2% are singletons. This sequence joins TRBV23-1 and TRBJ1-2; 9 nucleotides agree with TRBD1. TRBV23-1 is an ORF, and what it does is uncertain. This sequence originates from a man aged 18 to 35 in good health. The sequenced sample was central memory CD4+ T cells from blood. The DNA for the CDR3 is TGCGCCAGCAGTCAAGGGGGACAGGGTGGGGGGTATGGCTACACCTTC. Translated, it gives CASSQGGQGGGYGYTF.